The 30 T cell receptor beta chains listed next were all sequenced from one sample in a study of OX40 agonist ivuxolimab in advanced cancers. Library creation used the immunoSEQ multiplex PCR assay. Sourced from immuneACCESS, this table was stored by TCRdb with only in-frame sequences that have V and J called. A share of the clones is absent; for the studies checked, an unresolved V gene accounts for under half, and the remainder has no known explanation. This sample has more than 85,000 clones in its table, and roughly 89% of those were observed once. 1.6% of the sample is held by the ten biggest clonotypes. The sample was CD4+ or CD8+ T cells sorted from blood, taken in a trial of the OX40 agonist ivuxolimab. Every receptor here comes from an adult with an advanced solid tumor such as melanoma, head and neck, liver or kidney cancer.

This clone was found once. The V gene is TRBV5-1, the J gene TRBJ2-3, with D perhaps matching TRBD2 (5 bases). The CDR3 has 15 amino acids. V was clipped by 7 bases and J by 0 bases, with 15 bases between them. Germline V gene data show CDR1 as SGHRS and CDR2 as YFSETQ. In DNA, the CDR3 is TGCGCCAGCCTGGACGGGATAGCTAGCACAGATACGCAGTATTTT. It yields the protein CASLDGIASTDTQYF.

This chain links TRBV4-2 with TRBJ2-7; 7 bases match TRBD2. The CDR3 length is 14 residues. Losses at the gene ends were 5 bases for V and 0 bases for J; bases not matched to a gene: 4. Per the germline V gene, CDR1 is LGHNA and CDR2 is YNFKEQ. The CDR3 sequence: CASSSTSSSYEQYF. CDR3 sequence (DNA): TGTGCCAGCAGCTCGACTAGCAGCTCCTACGAGCAGTACTTC.

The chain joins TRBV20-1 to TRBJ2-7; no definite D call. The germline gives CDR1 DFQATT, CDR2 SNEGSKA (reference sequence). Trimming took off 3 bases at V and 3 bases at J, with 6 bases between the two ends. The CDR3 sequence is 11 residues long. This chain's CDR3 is CSARDVYEQYF. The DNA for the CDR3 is TGCAGTGCTAGGGACGTCTACGAGCAGTACTTC.

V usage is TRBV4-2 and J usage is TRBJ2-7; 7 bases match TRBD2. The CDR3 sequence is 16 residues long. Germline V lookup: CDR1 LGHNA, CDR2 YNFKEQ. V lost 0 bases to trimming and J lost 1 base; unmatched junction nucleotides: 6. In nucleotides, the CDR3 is TGTGCCAGCAGCCAAGATCTGATAGCGGGTTCCTACGAGCAGTACTTC. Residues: CASSQDLIAGSYEQYF.

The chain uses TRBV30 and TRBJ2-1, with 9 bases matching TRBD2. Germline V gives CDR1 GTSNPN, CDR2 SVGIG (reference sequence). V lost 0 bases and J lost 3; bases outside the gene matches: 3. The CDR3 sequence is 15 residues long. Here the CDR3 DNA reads TGTGCCTGGAGTGTTAGCGGGAGTTTCTACAATGAGCAGTTCTTC. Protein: CAWSVSGSFYNEQFF.

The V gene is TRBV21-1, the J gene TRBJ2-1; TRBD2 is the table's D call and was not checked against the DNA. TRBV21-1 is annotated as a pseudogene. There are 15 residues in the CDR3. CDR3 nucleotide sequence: TGTGCCAGCAGCAATTGCGGGAGGACTAACAATGAGCAGTTCTTC. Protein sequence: CASSNCGRTNNEQFF.

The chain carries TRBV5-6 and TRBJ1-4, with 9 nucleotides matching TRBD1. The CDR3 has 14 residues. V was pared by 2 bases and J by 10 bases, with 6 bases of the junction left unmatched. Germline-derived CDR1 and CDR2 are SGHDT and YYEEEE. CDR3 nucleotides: TGTGCCAGCAGCTTACCGGCGACAGGGGGAAAACTGTTTTTT. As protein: CASSLPATGGKLFF.

As DNA, the CDR3 is TGTGCCAGCAGAGGACAGGGAGATCAGCCCCAGCATTTT. It specifies CASRGQGDQPQHF. V is TRBV28 and J is TRBJ1-5; TRBD1 aligns across 8 bases. With 6 bases clipped from V and 5 bases from J, the junction kept 3 bases outside the gene matches. The CDR3 is 13 residues long. Per germline, CDR1 MDHEN and CDR2 SYDVKM.

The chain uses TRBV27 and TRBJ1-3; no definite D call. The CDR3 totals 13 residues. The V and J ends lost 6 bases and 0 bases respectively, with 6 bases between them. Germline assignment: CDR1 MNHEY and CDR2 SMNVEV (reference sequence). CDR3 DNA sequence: TGTGCCAGCAGGCTATCCTCTGGAAACACCATATATTTT. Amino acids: CASRLSSGNTIYF.

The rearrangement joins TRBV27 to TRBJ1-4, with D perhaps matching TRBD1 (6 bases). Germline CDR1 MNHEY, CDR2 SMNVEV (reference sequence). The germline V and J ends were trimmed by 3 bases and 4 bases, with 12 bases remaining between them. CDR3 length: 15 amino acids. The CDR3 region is CASSLAGGRNEKLFF. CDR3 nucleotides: TGTGCCAGCAGTTTGGCGGGGGGCCGTAATGAAAAACTGTTTTTT. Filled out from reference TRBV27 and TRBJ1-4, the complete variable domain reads EAQVTQNPRYLITVTGKKLTVTCSQNMNHEYMSWYRQDPGLGLRQIYYSMNVEVTDKGDVPEGYKVSRKEKRNFPLILESPSPNQTSLYFCASSLAGGRNEKLFFGSGTQLSVL.

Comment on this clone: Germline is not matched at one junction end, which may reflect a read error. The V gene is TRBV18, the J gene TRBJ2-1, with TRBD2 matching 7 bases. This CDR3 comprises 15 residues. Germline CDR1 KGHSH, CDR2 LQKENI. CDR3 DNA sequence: TGTGCCACCTCACCGGGACTATCAGAACAAAATGAGCAGTTCTTC. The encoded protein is CATSPGLSEQNEQFF.

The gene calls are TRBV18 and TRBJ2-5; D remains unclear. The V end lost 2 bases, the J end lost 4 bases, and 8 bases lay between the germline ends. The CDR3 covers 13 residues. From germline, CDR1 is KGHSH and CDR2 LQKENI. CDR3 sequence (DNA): TGTGCCAGCTCACCAGGGGATAGAGAGACCCAGTACTTC. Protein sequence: CASSPGDRETQYF.

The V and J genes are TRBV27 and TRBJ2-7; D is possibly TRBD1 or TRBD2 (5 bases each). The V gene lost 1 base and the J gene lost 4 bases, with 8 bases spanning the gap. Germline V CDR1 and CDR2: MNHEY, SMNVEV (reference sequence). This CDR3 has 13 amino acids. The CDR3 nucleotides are TGTGCCAGCAGTTTATTGAGGGGTTACGAGCAGTACTTC. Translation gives CASSLLRGYEQYF.

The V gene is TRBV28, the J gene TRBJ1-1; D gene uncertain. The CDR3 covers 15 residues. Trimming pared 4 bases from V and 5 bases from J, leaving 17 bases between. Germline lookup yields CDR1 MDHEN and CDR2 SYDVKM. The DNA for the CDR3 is TGTGCCAGCAGTTCCGCGAGCTACTCCGGGACTGAAGCTTTCTTT. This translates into CASSSASYSGTEAFF.

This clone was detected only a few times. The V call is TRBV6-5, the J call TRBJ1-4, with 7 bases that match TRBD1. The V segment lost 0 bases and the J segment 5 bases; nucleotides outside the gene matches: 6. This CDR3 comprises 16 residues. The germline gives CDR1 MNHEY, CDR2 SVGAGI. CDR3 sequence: CASSYSPGQPNEKLFF. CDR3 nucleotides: TGTGCCAGCAGTTACTCACCGGGACAGCCGAATGAAAAACTGTTTTTT.

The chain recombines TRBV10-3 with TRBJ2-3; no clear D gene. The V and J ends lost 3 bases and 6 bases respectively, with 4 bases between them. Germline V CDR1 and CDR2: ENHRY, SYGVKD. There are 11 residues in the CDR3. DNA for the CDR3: TGTGCCATCAGTGAAAAGGATACGCAGTATTTT. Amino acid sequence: CAISEKDTQYF.

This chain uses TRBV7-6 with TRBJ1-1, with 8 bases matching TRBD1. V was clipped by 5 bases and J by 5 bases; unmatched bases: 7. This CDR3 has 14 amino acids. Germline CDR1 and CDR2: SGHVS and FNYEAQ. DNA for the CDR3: TGTGCCAGCAGCGCTCAGGGGGCTGGAACTGAAGCTTTCTTT. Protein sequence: CASSAQGAGTEAFF.

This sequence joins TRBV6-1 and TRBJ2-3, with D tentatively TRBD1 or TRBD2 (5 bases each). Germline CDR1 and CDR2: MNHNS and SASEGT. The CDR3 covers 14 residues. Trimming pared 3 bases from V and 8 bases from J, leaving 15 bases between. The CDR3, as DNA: TGTGCCAGCAGTGACGGGACGCGAATGGGTACGCAGTATTTT. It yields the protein CASSDGTRMGTQYF.

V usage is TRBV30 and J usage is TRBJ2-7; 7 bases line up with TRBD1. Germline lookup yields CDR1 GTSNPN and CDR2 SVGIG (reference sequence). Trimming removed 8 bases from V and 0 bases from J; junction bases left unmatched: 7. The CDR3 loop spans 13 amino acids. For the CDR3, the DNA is TGTGCCCAAGACAGGGCCCCCTCCTACGAGCAGTACTTC. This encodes CAQDRAPSYEQYF.

CDR3 nucleotides: TGTGCCAGCAGTTCGGGGGACCCGGGGGGCAATCAGCCCCAGCATTTT. Protein: CASSSGDPGGNQPQHF. The chain links TRBV6-6 to TRBJ1-5, with a possible D match to TRBD1 (5 bases). Germline values: CDR1 MNHNY, CDR2 SVGAGI (reference sequence). Trimming cost V 4 bases and J 2 bases, with 15 bases left between them. This CDR3 region has 16 residues.

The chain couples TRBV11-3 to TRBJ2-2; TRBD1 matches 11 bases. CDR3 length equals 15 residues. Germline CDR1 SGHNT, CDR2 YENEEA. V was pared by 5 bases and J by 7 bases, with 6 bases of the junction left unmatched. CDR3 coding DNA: TGTGCCAGCAGCAAGGGACAGGGGGAAGGCGGGGAGCTGTTTTTT. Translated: CASSKGQGEGGELFF. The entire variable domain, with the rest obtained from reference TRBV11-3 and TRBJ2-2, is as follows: EAGVVQSPRYKIIEKKQPVAFWCNPISGHNTLYWYLQNLGQGPELLIRYENEEAVDDSQLPKDRFSAERLKGVDSTLKIQPAELGDSAVYLCASSKGQGEGGELFFGEGSRLTVL.

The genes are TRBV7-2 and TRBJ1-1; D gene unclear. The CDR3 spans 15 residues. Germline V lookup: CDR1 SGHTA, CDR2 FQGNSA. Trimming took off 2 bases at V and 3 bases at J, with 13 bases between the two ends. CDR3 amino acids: CASSLFSLVDTEAFF. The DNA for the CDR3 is TGTGCCAGCAGCTTATTCTCCCTAGTAGACACTGAAGCTTTCTTT.

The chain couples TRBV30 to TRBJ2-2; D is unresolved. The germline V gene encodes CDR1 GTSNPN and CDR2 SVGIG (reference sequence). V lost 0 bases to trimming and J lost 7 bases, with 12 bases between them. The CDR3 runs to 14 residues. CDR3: CAWSVNMGGGELFF. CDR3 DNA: TGTGCCTGGAGTGTCAACATGGGTGGCGGGGAGCTGTTTTTT.

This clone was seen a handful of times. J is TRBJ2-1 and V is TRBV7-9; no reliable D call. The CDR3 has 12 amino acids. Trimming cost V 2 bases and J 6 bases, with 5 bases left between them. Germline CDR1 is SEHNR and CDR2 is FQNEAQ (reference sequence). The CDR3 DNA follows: TGTGCCAGCAGCTTATTGGTCAATGAGCAGTTCTTC. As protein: CASSLLVNEQFF.

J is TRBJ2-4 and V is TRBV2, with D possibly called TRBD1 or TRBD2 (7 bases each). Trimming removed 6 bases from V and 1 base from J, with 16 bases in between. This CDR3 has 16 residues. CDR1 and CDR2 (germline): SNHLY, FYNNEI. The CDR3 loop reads CASRDGRGLAKNIQYF. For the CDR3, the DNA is TGTGCCAGCAGAGATGGGAGGGGGCTCGCCAAAAACATTCAGTACTTC.

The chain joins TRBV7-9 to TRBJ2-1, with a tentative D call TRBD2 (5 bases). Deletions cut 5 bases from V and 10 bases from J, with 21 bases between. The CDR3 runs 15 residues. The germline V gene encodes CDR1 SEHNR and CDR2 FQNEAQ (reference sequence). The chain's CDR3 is CASSRGAGAAEEQFF. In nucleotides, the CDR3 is TGTGCCAGCAGCCGGGGAGCAGGCGCAGCTGAGGAGCAGTTCTTC. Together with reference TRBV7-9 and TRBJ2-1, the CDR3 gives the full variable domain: DTGVSQNPRHKITKRGQNVTFRCDPISEHNRLYWYRQTLGQGPEFLTYFQNEAQLEKSRLLSDRFSAERPKGSFSTLEIQRTEQGDSAMYLCASSRGAGAAEEQFFGPGTRLTVL.

The CDR3 loop reads CASSLTGIYEQYF. CDR3 sequence (DNA): TGCGCCAGCAGCTTGACAGGAATCTACGAGCAGTACTTC. The chain employs TRBV5-1 and TRBJ2-7, with D maybe TRBD1 (5 bases). This CDR3 region has 13 residues. Germline values: CDR1 SGHRS, CDR2 YFSETQ. The V and J ends lost 1 base and 3 bases respectively, with 8 bases between them.

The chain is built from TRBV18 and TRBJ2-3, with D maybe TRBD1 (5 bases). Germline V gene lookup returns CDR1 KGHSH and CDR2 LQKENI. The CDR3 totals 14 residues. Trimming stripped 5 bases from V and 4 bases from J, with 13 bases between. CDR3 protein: CASSYQGLADTQYF. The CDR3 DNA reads TGTGCCAGCTCATACCAGGGCTTGGCAGATACGCAGTATTTT. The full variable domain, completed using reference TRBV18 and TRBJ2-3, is NAGVMQNPRHLVRRRGQEARLRCSPMKGHSHVYWYRQLPEEGLKFMVYLQKENIIDESGMPKERFSAEFPKEGPSILRIQQVVRGDSAAYFCASSYQGLADTQYFGPGTRLTVL.

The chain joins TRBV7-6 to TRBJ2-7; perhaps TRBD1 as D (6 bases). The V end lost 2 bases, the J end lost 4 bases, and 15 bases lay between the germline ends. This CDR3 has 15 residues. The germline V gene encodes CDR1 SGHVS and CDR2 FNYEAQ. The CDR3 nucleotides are TGTGCCAGCAGCTTACAATCGGGGACAAGATACGAGCAGTACTTC. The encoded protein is CASSLQSGTRYEQYF.

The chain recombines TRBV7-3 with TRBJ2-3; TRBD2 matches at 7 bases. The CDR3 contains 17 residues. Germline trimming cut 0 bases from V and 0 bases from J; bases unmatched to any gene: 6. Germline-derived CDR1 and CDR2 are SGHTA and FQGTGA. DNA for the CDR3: TGTGCCAGCAGCTTAACTAGCAAGGGAGGGAGCACAGATACGCAGTATTTT. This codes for CASSLTSKGGSTDTQYF.